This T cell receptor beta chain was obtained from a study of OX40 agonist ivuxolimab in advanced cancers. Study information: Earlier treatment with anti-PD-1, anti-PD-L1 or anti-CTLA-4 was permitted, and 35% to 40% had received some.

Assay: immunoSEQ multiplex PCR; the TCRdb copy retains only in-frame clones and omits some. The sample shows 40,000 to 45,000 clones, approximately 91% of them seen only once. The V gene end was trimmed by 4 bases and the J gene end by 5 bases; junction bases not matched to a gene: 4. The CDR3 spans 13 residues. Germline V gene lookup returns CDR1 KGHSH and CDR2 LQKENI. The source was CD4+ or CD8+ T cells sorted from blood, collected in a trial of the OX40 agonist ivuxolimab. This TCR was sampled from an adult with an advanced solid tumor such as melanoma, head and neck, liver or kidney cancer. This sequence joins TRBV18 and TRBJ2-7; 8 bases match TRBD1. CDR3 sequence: CASSRTGFHEQYF. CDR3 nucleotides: TGTGCCAGCTCACGGACAGGGTTCCACGAGCAGTACTTC.